This T cell receptor (beta chain) is drawn from a study of T cells in Graves' hyperthyroidism and ophthalmopathy. It was RNA transcripts that yielded the amplified TCR beta CDR3 regions. HTBI primers drove first-round RT-PCR of the TCR CDR3. TCRdb reprocessed the multiplex PCR reads with MiXCR, giving one entry per CDR3 protein. The table has a few hundred thousand distinct CDR3 sequences, about 16% seen once. At least ten counts were recorded for this clonotype. Its antigen is undetermined. Whole-study findings and limits: Separating ophthalmopathy from stable hyperthyroidism was achieved by a 13 V-J model.

From approximately 9.5 ml of fresh peripheral blood, PBMCs were isolated. This CDR3 spans 13 amino acids. The germline gives CDR1 GTSNPN, CDR2 SVGIG (reference sequence). The V and J ends lost 2 bases and 6 bases respectively, with 14 bases between them. This sequence joins TRBV30 and TRBJ2-7; no reliable D call. The source of this sequence is a woman aged 35 to 49 with Graves' ophthalmopathy. Sample: blood. The DNA for the CDR3 is TGTGCCTGGAGTAAGGTGGCATTAGGCGAGCAGTACTTC. It is translated as CAWSKVALGEQYF.